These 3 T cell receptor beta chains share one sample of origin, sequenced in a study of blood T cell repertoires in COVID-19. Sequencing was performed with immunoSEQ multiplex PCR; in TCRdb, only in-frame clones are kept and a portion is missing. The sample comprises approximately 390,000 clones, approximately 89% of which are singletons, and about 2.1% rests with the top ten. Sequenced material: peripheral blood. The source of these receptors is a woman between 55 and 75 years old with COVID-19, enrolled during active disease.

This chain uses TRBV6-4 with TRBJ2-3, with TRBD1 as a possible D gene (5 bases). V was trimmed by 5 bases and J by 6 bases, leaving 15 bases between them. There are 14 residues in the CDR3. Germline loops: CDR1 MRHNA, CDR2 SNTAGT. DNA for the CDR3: TGTGCCAGCAGTCCAGGGTGGTTGTCGGATACGCAGTATTTT. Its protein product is CASSPGWLSDTQYF.

In nucleotides, the CDR3 is TGTGCCAGCTCTACCAGTCCTAGCGGGGACCTCACAGATACGCAGTATTTT. Protein: CASSTSPSGDLTDTQYF. The V gene is TRBV18, the J gene TRBJ2-3; the match to TRBD2 covers 9 bases. CDR3 length: 17 amino acids. Germline trimming cut 6 bases from V and 2 bases from J; bases unmatched to any gene: 12. In germline, CDR1 is KGHSH, CDR2 LQKENI.

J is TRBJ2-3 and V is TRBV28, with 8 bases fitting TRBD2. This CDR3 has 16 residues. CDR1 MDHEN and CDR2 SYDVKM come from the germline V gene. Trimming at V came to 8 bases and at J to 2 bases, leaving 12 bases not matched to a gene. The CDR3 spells CASSLAGGGPTDTQYF. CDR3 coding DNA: TGTGCCAGCTCACTGGCGGGCGGGGGGCCCACAGATACGCAGTATTTT. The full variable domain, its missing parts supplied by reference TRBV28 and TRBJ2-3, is DVKVTQSSRYLVKRTGEKVFLECVQDMDHENMFWYRQDPGLGLRLIYFSYDVKMKEKGDIPEGYSVSREKKERFSLILESASTNQTSMYLCASSLAGGGPTDTQYFGPGTRLTVL.